Listed below are T cell receptor beta chains from one sample, sequenced in a study of blood T cell repertoires in COVID-19. The method was immunoSEQ multiplex PCR; TCRdb's version includes in-frame clones alone and lacks a portion of them. The sample has some 290,000 clones; roughly 90% are singletons. Sequencing was performed on PBMCs or T cells enriched from blood (not recorded which). These receptors all come from a woman in her 30s who had been exposed to COVID-19. Each CDR3 is given with its conserved first and last residue. Fields, in order: clone size, J gene, V gene, D gene, CDR3 protein, CDR3 DNA. A D gene is named only where the DNA matches it firmly. Some rows mark clone size as missing; the rest say once, few, many or name a class of expanded clone.

-	TRBJ1-3	TRBV5-1	TRBD1	CASSPSGTAGNTIYF	TGCGCCAGCAGCCCATCCGGGACAGCTGGAAACACCATATATTTT
-	TRBJ1-1	TRBV20-1	-	CSASVRTGAFF	TGCAGTGCTAGCGTTAGGACGGGGGCTTTCTTT
-	TRBJ1-5	TRBV5-6	TRBD1	CASSLLFSAGGKEPQHF	TGTGCCAGCAGCTTGTTATTTTCGGCAGGGGGCAAGGAGCCCCAGCATTTT
-	TRBJ2-4	TRBV15	-	CATSRGIERSLAKNIQYF	TGTGCCACCAGCAGAGGAATTGAGCGGTCCCTAGCCAAAAACATTCAGTACTTC
once	TRBJ2-3	TRBV20-1	TRBD2	CSARAGGLQYF	TGCAGTGCAAGAGCGGGGGGACTTCAGTATTTT
-	TRBJ1-1	TRBV18	TRBD1	CASSPGPGQTRTEAFF	TGTGCCAGCTCACCGGGGCCGGGACAGACGAGAACTGAAGCTTTCTTT
few	TRBJ1-2	TRBV19	-	CASSMAGSREGYGYTF	TGTGCCAGTAGTATGGCTGGGAGCCGGGAAGGCTATGGCTACACCTTC
-	TRBJ2-3	TRBV5-1	TRBD2	CASSLGLAGSTDTQYF	TGCGCCAGCAGCTTGGGCCTAGCGGGGAGCACAGATACGCAGTATTTT
few	TRBJ2-1	TRBV2	TRBD1	CASSARDRGLYNEQFF	TGTGCCAGCAGTGCCCGGGACAGGGGACTCTACAATGAGCAGTTCTTC
-	TRBJ1-6	TRBV2	-	CASSEGRGYNSPLHF	TGTGCCAGCAGTGAAGGCAGGGGTTATAATTCACCCCTCCACTTT
-	TRBJ1-1	TRBV3-1/TRBV3-2	-	CASSQAARAWTEAFF	TGTGCCAGCAGCCAAGCCGCCAGGGCGTGGACTGAAGCTTTCTTT
-	TRBJ1-1	TRBV5-1	TRBD1	CASSLDGRGRGTEAFF	TGCGCCAGCAGCTTGGACGGCAGGGGGCGAGGCACTGAAGCTTTCTTT
-	TRBJ2-1	TRBV5-1	TRBD2	CASSKSPLAGPLYNEQFF	TGCGCCAGCAGCAAGAGTCCCTTAGCGGGCCCCCTCTACAATGAGCAGTTCTTC
-	TRBJ2-1	TRBV5-4	-	CASSFLVQGNEQFF	TGTGCCAGCAGCTTTTTAGTCCAGGGCAATGAGCAGTTCTTC
-	TRBJ2-7	TRBV5-5	TRBD1	CASSKPGQGFEQYF	TGTGCCAGCAGCAAACCGGGACAGGGGTTCGAGCAGTACTTC
-	TRBJ1-4	TRBV3-1/TRBV3-2	TRBD1	CASSPTGRTNEKLFF	TGTGCCAGCAGCCCGACAGGGAGAACTAATGAAAAACTGTTTTTT
-	TRBJ2-5	TRBV25-1	-	CASSPQGSSVAQYF	TGTGCCAGCAGTCCCCAGGGGTCCTCCGTCGCCCAGTACTTC
-	TRBJ1-2	TRBV28	TRBD1	CASSLGTGPYGYTF	TGTGCCAGCAGTTTAGGGACAGGGCCTTATGGCTACACCTTC
-	TRBJ1-1	TRBV3-1/TRBV3-2	-	CASSPGLEGEAFF	TGTGCCAGCAGCCCCGGACTTGAGGGTGAAGCTTTCTTT
-	TRBJ2-3	TRBV2	TRBD1	CASSYGTGDIDTQYF	TGTGCCAGCAGTTATGGGACAGGGGATATAGATACGCAGTATTTT
-	TRBJ1-5	TRBV6-5	-	CASPCGRVRAQHF	TGTGCCAGCCCATGTGGGAGGGTCAGGGCCCAGCATTTT
-	TRBJ2-7	TRBV18	-	CASSPSGLRYEQYF	TGTGCCAGCTCACCTTCGGGACTCCGCTACGAGCAGTACTTC
-	TRBJ1-2	TRBV29-1	TRBD1	CSVPTGDYGYTF	TGCAGCGTCCCGACAGGGGACTATGGCTACACCTTC
-	TRBJ1-1	TRBV11-2	TRBD1	CASSPGRQGPGDTEAFF	TGTGCCAGCAGCCCCGGAAGACAGGGCCCGGGGGACACTGAAGCTTTCTTT
-	TRBJ1-1	TRBV20-1	-	CSASPPGNTEAFF	TGCAGTGCTAGTCCCCCGGGGAACACTGAAGCTTTCTTT
-	TRBJ2-1	TRBV18	-	CASSPPGGGRYNEQFF	TGTGCCAGCTCACCACCAGGGGGGGGGCGGTACAATGAGCAGTTCTTC
-	TRBJ1-5	TRBV7-9	TRBD1	CASSFGTDQPQHF	TGTGCCAGCAGCTTCGGGACAGATCAGCCCCAGCATTTT
-	TRBJ1-6	TRBV6-1	-	CASSEAGRDNSPLHF	TGTGCCAGCAGTGAAGCTGGGCGGGATAATTCACCCCTCCACTTT
-	TRBJ2-3	TRBV7-2	TRBD2	CASSLSGGTDTQYF	TGTGCCAGCAGCCTTAGCGGGGGCACAGATACGCAGTATTTT
-	TRBJ1-1	TRBV9	-	CASSVVIEGGGAEAFF	TGTGCCAGCAGCGTAGTGATTGAGGGAGGGGGTGCTGAAGCTTTCTTT
once	TRBJ1-2	TRBV7-9	TRBD1	CASSPRQGYGYTF	TGTGCCAGCAGCCCCCGACAGGGCTATGGCTACACCTTC
-	TRBJ2-5	TRBV5-4	-	CASSLGGGGGETQYF	TGTGCCAGCAGCTTAGGGGGGGGCGGAGGTGAGACCCAGTACTTC
-	TRBJ1-1	TRBV30	TRBD1	CAWSDTGTGRQAFF	TGTGCCTGGAGTGACACCGGGACAGGGCGTCAAGCTTTCTTT
-	TRBJ2-3	TRBV7-6	TRBD1	CASSLDPGGWADTQYF	TGTGCCAGCAGCTTAGATCCAGGGGGCTGGGCAGATACGCAGTATTTT
-	TRBJ2-1	TRBV2	TRBD2	CASTQRGAYNEQFF	TGTGCCAGCACCCAGCGGGGGGCCTACAATGAGCAGTTCTTC
-	TRBJ2-1	TRBV18	-	CASSPGHYSYNEQFF	TGTGCCAGCTCACCCGGACACTACTCCTACAATGAGCAGTTCTTC
-	TRBJ1-6	TRBV5-4	-	CASSSRDNNSPLHF	TGTGCCAGCAGCTCCCGGGACAACAATTCACCCCTCCACTTT
-	TRBJ1-1	TRBV5-4	-	CASSPGGSRGTEAFF	TGTGCCAGCAGCCCCGGTGGCTCTCGAGGGACTGAAGCTTTCTTT
-	TRBJ1-1	TRBV4-3	TRBD1	CASSQDSMQGAIAEAFF	TGCGCCAGCAGCCAAGATTCGATGCAGGGGGCGATCGCTGAAGCTTTCTTT
-	TRBJ1-2	TRBV3-1/TRBV3-2	-	CASSQVWGDGYTF	TGTGCCAGCAGCCAAGTATGGGGGGATGGCTACACCTTC
once	TRBJ1-3	TRBV9	TRBD1	CASSVEAGGGNTIYF	TGTGCCAGCAGCGTAGAAGCAGGGGGCGGAAACACCATATATTTT
-	TRBJ1-5	TRBV19	-	CASSQGSQPQHF	TGTGCCAGTTCCCAGGGAAGTCAGCCCCAGCATTTT